This T cell receptor (beta chain) was obtained from a study of blood T cell repertoires in COVID-19 (dated by TCRdb to about 2020). A note on the overall study: Samples from collaborators originated in the United States, Italy and Spain and spanned both the acute and convalescent phases of COVID-19. The prospective study material was composed of cDNA or gDNA derived from T cells, B-cell-depleted T cells, or PBMCs. Subjects who had been exposed to COVID-19, were actively infected with it, or had recovered from it provided the deeply sampled blood TCRbeta repertoires that made up the dataset. A freely available public database, intended as a resource for researchers studying the immune response to SARS-CoV-2, is where the repertoires were released. Samples were obtained from the ongoing ImmuneRACE study (first 160 participants) and from some 1,300 subjects provided by 6 global collaborators. Sample metadata almost always included a de-identified subject ID, COVID-19 status, age in years and sex. HLA class I and class II types, where available, came from metadata supplied by the sample provider rather than from assay-based typing. Here is what the overall study found, with its caveats: Clinical and demographic metadata were provided uncurated, with the amount varying by source and participant.

TCRbeta CDR3 regions were amplified from genomic DNA using the immunoSEQ Assay, a bias-controlled multiplex PCR. On the study's bioinformatics: Within the assay, amplification of reference gene primers was used to estimate how many nucleated cells each sample contained. To quantify the absolute abundance of each unique TCRbeta CDR3 rearrangement, sequence reads were collapsed and filtered. Productive Simpson clonality was computed per sample as the square root of Simpson's diversity index over productive rearrangements. This is the immuneACCESS table as TCRdb keeps it, with only in-frame sequences that have V and J called. A part of the clones is gone; compared with another copy, unresolved V genes explain less than half, and the rest is unexplained. The V and J calls and clone size were taken over from that table, and D and trimming were inferred from the DNA. The sample yields roughly 95,000 clones; around 82% were counted once. The ten largest clones represent 6% to 7.5% of the sample.

The CDR3 has 17 amino acids, counting the end cysteine and phenylalanine. Left in the record is the CDR3 DNA by itself, 51 bases read in frame from the first base. This clone was recorded only once. No antigen is known for it. No quality values exist for individual bases; no much larger clone is one base distant. Each collaborating institution followed its own protocols to collect whole blood in K2EDTA tubes. For TCRbeta analysis, collaborators shipped samples in one of three forms: frozen whole blood, isolated PBMCs, or DNA extracted from either of those sample types. The sequence derives from a man over 45 with active or convalescent COVID-19. This receptor chain uses TRBV21-1 and TRBJ2-7; the table calls TRBD1, which could not be checked here. TRBV21-1 is an annotated pseudogene. Sequenced material: peripheral blood. The CDR3 corresponds to CASSKNCKGASSYEQYF. The base sequence is TGTGCCAGCAGCAAAAATTGCAAGGGGGCCTCCTCCTACGAGCAGTACTTC.